This passage covers 6 T cell receptor beta chains from one sample sequenced in a study of T cells in Graves' hyperthyroidism and ophthalmopathy. RNA transcripts gave rise to amplified TCR beta CDR3 regions. With the HTBI primer set, the TCR CDR3 went through a first round of RT-PCR. TCRdb used MiXCR to reprocess the multiplex PCR reads, holding one entry per CDR3 protein. The repertoire consists of about 380,000 distinct CDR3 sequences, with approximately 15% occurring once and the leading ten covering approximately 11%. Input material: blood. The receptors shown here come from a woman aged 60-70 years with Graves' hyperthyroidism.

Turning to this clonotype: A junction boundary mismatches the germline segment, possibly from a read error. This chain uses TRBV19 with TRBJ1-4; tentatively, D is TRBD1 (5 bases). CDR3 length: 19 residues. Germline CDR1 is LNHDA and CDR2 is SQIVND (reference sequence). The CDR3 here is CASSLPLGGRLDAKEKLFF. The CDR3 nucleotides read TGTGCCAGTAGTCTACCGTTGGGGGGACGCTTGGATGCTAAGGAAAAACTGTTTTTT.

The chain combines TRBV12-3 or TRBV12-4 with TRBJ2-6; D call uncertain. V shed 6 bases and J shed 3 bases, with 6 bases lying between them. The CDR3 runs to 13 residues. The CDR3 is CASRGFGANVLTF. As DNA, the CDR3 is TGTGCCAGCAGGGGGTTTGGGGCCAACGTCCTGACTTTC.

The chain employs TRBV4-2 and TRBJ2-7; 7 nucleotides align to TRBD2. The junction had 11 bases not matched to a gene; V was cut back by 1 base and J by 2 bases. Germline CDR1 LGHNA, CDR2 YNFKEQ. The CDR3 has 17 amino acids. The CDR3 sequence is CASSQVMGPSGAYEQYF. The CDR3, as DNA: TGTGCCAGCAGCCAAGTAATGGGCCCTAGCGGTGCCTACGAGCAGTACTTC.

This clonotype was recorded many times. The chain employs TRBV20-1 and TRBJ2-5; 10 bases match TRBD1. Germline V gene lookup returns CDR1 DFQATT and CDR2 SNEGSKA (reference sequence). This CDR3 is built from 12 residues. The J segment lost 12 bases and the V segment lost 5 bases, leaving 9 bases of the junction unmatched. CDR3 nucleotides: TGCAGTGCTTCTCCGGGACAGGGGTTTGAGTACTTC. This codes for CSASPGQGFEYF.

This clonotype was detected many times. The rearrangement joins TRBV28 to TRBJ2-4; TRBD2 aligns across 11 bases. The CDR3 is 17 amino acids. CDR1 and CDR2 (germline): MDHEN, SYDVKM. The junction had 11 bases not matched to a gene; V was cut back by 5 bases and J by 5 bases. CDR3 sequence (DNA): TGTGCCAGCAGTCAACTAGCGGGAGTCCTTGGGGAAAACATTCAGTACTTC. It specifies CASSQLAGVLGENIQYF.

This clonotype was found many times. V is TRBV18 and J is TRBJ2-7, with D maybe TRBD1 (5 bases). CDR1 is KGHSH, CDR2 LQKENI, per germline. CDR3 size: 14 residues. The V end lost 2 bases, the J end lost 2 bases, and 10 bases lay between the germline ends. CDR3 in amino acids: CASSPDSAAYEQYF. The DNA of the CDR3 is TGTGCCAGCTCACCAGACAGCGCTGCCTACGAGCAGTACTTC.